These T cell receptor beta chains were read from a single sample in a study of shared clonotypes between healthy human individuals. Generated by immunoSEQ multiplex PCR, the TCRdb table keeps only in-frame clones and is missing some. The sample carries 2 million to 2.5 million clones, approximately 95% recorded once. The sequencing input was naive CD4+ T cells sorted from blood. The receptors come from a man between 18 and 29 years old in good health. Both conserved end residues are part of each CDR3. D genes are given only for firm matches. Only part of the rows carry a size: once, few, many, or a class if the clone is expanded.

j_call,d_call,clone_size,cdr3_length,v_call,cdr3_nt,cdr3_aa
TRBJ1-5,.,.,14,TRBV4-1,TGCGCCAGCAGCGCTCAAAATAGCAATCAGCCCCAGCATTTT,CASSAQNSNQPQHF
TRBJ1-1,.,few,13,TRBV30,TGTGCCTGTTGGGGGGGAGGACGAGAGAAAGCTTTCTTT,CACWGGGREKAFF
TRBJ2-2,TRBD1,.,16,TRBV5-6,TGTGCCAGCAGCCTGGGGGACAGACCCTACACCGGGGAGCTGTTTTTT,CASSLGDRPYTGELFF
TRBJ2-7,.,.,14,TRBV7-2,TGTGCCAGCAGCTTGACAGGTACCCTCTACGAGCAGTACTTC,CASSLTGTLYEQYF
TRBJ2-1,TRBD1,.,16,TRBV4-1,TGCGCCAGCAGCCAACTGGACAGGGGGTTCTACAATGAGCAGTTCTTC,CASSQLDRGFYNEQFF
TRBJ2-2,.,once,12,TRBV28,TGTGCAGGGGGCAGGGAGGCCGGGGAGCTGTTTTTT,CAGGREAGELFF
TRBJ1-2,TRBD1,.,15,TRBV5-1,TGCGCCAGCAGCTTGAGTGGGACAGCAAACTATGGCTACACCTTC,CASSLSGTANYGYTF
TRBJ2-7,.,.,14,TRBV7-2,TGTGCCAGCAGCTCTGAGAGGGGATCCTACGAGCAGTACTTC,CASSSERGSYEQYF
TRBJ2-7,TRBD2,.,13,TRBV29-1,TGCAGCGCTACTAGCGGGGGCTCCTACGAGCAGTACTTC,CSATSGGSYEQYF
TRBJ1-1,.,.,13,TRBV7-2,TGTGCCAGCAGCTACCGTACCAACACTGAAGCTTTCTTT,CASSYRTNTEAFF
TRBJ2-7,.,.,15,TRBV10-3,TGTGCCATCAGTGAGTCGGCGGGACGGACCTACGAGCAGTACTTC,CAISESAGRTYEQYF
TRBJ2-2,TRBD2,.,15,TRBV18,TGTGCCACCTCCGGACTAGCGGCCAACACCGGGGAGCTGTTTTTT,CATSGLAANTGELFF
TRBJ2-2,.,.,15,TRBV6-5,TGTGCCAGCAGTTACTCCCCAGCGAACACCGGGGAGCTGTTTTTT,CASSYSPANTGELFF
TRBJ2-1,TRBD1,.,16,TRBV7-3,TGTGCCAGCAGCTTCGCCGGGACAGAACATAGAAATGAGCAGTTCTTC,CASSFAGTEHRNEQFF
TRBJ1-1,.,.,13,TRBV11-2,TGTGCCAGCCACCCAAGCGGGGGCACTGAAGCTTTCTTT,CASHPSGGTEAFF
TRBJ1-1,.,.,15,TRBV19,TGTGCCAGTAGGATCAGACAGATGACAAACACTGAAGCTTTCTTT,CASRIRQMTNTEAFF